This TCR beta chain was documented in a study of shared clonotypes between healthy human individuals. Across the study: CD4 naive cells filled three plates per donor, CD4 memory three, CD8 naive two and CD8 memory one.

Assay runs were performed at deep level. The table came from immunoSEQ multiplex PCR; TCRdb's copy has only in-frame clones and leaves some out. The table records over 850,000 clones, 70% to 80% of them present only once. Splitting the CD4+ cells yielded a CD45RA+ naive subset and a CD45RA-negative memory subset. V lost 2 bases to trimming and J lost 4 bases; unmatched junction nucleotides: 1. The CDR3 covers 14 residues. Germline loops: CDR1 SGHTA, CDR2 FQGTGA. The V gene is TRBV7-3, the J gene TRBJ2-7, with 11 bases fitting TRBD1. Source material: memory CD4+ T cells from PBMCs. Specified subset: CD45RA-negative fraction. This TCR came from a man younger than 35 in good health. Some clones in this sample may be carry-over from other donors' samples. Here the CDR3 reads CASSLGQGAYEQYF. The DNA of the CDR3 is TGTGCCAGCAGCTTAGGACAGGGGGCTTACGAGCAGTACTTC.